This TCR beta chain is from a study of resident and recirculating memory T cells in vitiligo. On the study more broadly: Samples were epidermis from two lesional and two nonlesional sites, plus PBMCs. Genomic DNA was extracted from whole homogenized samples, with no cell sorting. Study-level points and caveats: Different lesions suggested infiltration by different T cell clones.

Germline CDR1 reads ENHRY; CDR2 reads SYGVKD. The CDR3 consists of 16 residues. Trimming stripped 5 bases from V and 3 bases from J, with 16 bases between. The protocol was immunoSEQ multiplex PCR, while the TCRdb copy is restricted to in-frame clones and leaves out a portion. The sample consists of about 76,000 clones, about 91% of them appearing once. Stable patients also lacked confetti depigmentation, a sign of active vitiligo. Remarks on this clone: Its antigen is currently unknown.

This TCR came from a male donor with vitiligo. Source material: blood. The chain combines TRBV10-3 with TRBJ1-4, with D possibly TRBD1 on 5 matching bases. The DNA of the CDR3 is TGTGCCATCAGTCTAGGGGCTACAGCCTCTAATGAAAAACTGTTTTTT. Translation: CAISLGATASNEKLFF.